The present T cell receptor (beta chain) was sequenced within a study of T cells in Graves' hyperthyroidism and ophthalmopathy. At least ten counts were recorded for this clonotype. TCR beta CDR3 sequences were amplified from RNA transcripts. Initially, a first-round RT-PCR of the TCR CDR3 employed the HTBI primer set. TCRdb recomputed calls from the multiplex PCR reads with MiXCR, one row per CDR3 protein. The sample includes a few hundred thousand distinct CDR3 sequences, roughly 14% of them seen just once. Any patient presenting with uncontrolled infection, other autoimmune disease, pregnancy or lactation was left out. The source is a woman aged 25 to 39 with Graves' ophthalmopathy. Sequenced: blood.

DNA for the CDR3: TGTGCCAGCAGGGATACGACTAGTTGGTTTAACATTCAGTACTTC. Translating gives CASRDTTSWFNIQYF. The V call is TRBV2, the J call TRBJ2-4, with D possibly TRBD2 on 6 matching bases. The V gene's germline CDR1 is SNHLY and CDR2 FYNNEI. The CDR3 totals 15 residues. Trimming shortened V by 6 bases and J by 7 bases, and 19 bases separated the two germline ends.